This T cell receptor (beta chain) was documented in a study of blood T cell repertoires in COVID-19. Study at large: Donors in the United States, Italy and Spain gave samples during acute or convalescent COVID-19. Sources were T cells, B-cell-depleted T cells, or PBMCs; the material itself was cDNA or gDNA.

CDR1 is KGHSH, CDR2 LQKENI, per germline. The CDR3 runs to 13 residues. V was shortened by 3 bases and J by 4 bases, with 9 bases between the two germline ends. In the authors' workflow: The assay estimated nucleated cells by amplifying reference gene primers. The data were produced by immunoSEQ multiplex PCR, yet TCRdb's version contains in-frame clones alone and is incomplete. The V and J calls and clone size are taken from that table; D and trimming were inferred from the DNA. The sample records tens of thousands of clones, 88% being singletons. Sequencing was performed on peripheral blood. The sequence came from a human donor in a cohort sampled during active COVID-19. The chain recombines TRBV18 with TRBJ1-2, with D perhaps TRBD1 (5 bases). CDR3 sequence reads: CASSPQGLYGYTF. The DNA for the CDR3 is TGTGCCAGCTCACCCCAGGGACTCTATGGCTACACCTTC.